The 30 T cell receptor beta chains below come from one sample, sequenced in a study of beta chain features in type 1 diabetes. Since all of the isolated RNA was reverse transcribed, expressed TCRB transcripts were what got sequenced. TCRdb's table, derived via immunoSEQ multiplex PCR, lists solely in-frame clones and lacks some. The table includes 300,000 to 350,000 clones, 6.5% to 10% detected once. The specimen sequenced was central memory CD4+ T cells from blood. These TCRs come from a woman between 18 and 29 years old in good health.

This clone has more than one count but fewer than ten. This sample includes further DNA sequences coding for the same CDR3. This rearrangement joins TRBV7-3 to TRBJ1-1, with a weak D call TRBD1 (5 bases). CDR1 is SGHTA, CDR2 FQGTGA, per germline. The V end lost 5 bases, the J end lost 0 bases, and 10 bases lay between the germline ends. The CDR3 runs 14 residues. CDR3 DNA sequence: TGTGCCAGCAGCCCCCAGGGTATGAACACTGAAGCTTTCTTT. This translates into CASSPQGMNTEAFF.

The table lists this clone with a few counts. J is TRBJ2-3 and V is TRBV6-1; D is possibly TRBD2 (5 bases). This CDR3 region has 13 residues. Germline assignment: CDR1 MNHNS and CDR2 SASEGT. The V end was cut by 5 bases, the J end by 4 bases, with 10 bases between. The CDR3 reads CASSSAEADTQYF. CDR3 DNA sequence: TGTGCCAGCAGTTCAGCGGAGGCAGATACGCAGTATTTT.

The chain uses TRBV7-9 and TRBJ1-5, with D uncertain. The V gene's germline CDR1 is SEHNR and CDR2 FQNEAQ (reference sequence). There are 13 residues in the CDR3. V was clipped by 1 base and J by 7 bases, with 8 bases between them. The CDR3 here is CASSLGLGQPQHF. CDR3 nucleotides: TGTGCCAGCAGCTTAGGGTTAGGGCAGCCCCAGCATTTT.

The rearrangement uses TRBV19 and TRBJ2-1; 7 bases map to TRBD2. From germline, CDR1 is LNHDA and CDR2 SQIVND (reference sequence). V dropped 1 base and J dropped 5; count of bases not matched to a gene: 8. The CDR3 runs to 16 residues. Written as DNA, the CDR3 is TGTGCCAGTAGTATAGGTTCGGCGGGAGTTAACAATGAGCAGTTCTTC. It encodes CASSIGSAGVNNEQFF.

The chain carries TRBV7-2 and TRBJ2-1, with D possibly matching TRBD2 (5 bases). Germline loops: CDR1 SGHTA, CDR2 FQGNSA. V was clipped by 2 bases and J by 10 bases, with 9 bases between them. This CDR3 contains 12 residues. CDR3 sequence reads: CASSLYGGEQFF. CDR3 in DNA: TGTGCCAGCAGCTTATATGGCGGGGAGCAGTTCTTC.

This clone has more than one count but fewer than ten. CDR3 DNA sequence: TGTGCCAGCAGCTTTGATGAGCGGGAGGGCCTTAATGAGCAGTTCTTC. Amino acid sequence: CASSFDEREGLNEQFF. V is TRBV7-6 and J is TRBJ2-1, with 10 bases matching TRBD2. The J segment lost 7 bases and the V segment lost 3 bases, leaving 9 bases of the junction unmatched. CDR3 length equals 16 residues. Germline CDR1 is SGHVS and CDR2 is FNYEAQ.

This sequence joins TRBV14 and TRBJ1-2; TRBD1 might be the D (6 bases). Per germline, CDR1 SGHDN and CDR2 FVKESK. The CDR3 covers 13 residues. V was pared by 4 bases and J by 4 bases, with 10 bases between. CDR3 protein: CASSRGHSYGYTF. The CDR3 DNA sequence: TGTGCCAGCAGCCGGGGACACTCCTATGGCTACACCTTC. The full variable domain, its missing parts supplied by reference TRBV14 and TRBJ1-2, is EAGVTQFPSHSVIEKGQTVTLRCDPISGHDNLYWYRRVMGKEIKFLLHFVKESKQDESGMPNNRFLAERTGGTYSTLKVQPAELEDSGVYFCASSRGHSYGYTFGSGTRLTVV.

V and J are TRBV6-6 and TRBJ2-2; the D is unclear. The CDR3 consists of 14 residues. The germline CDR1 and CDR2 sequences are MNHNY and SVGAGI (reference sequence). The germline V and J ends were trimmed by 7 bases and 0 bases, with 9 bases remaining between them. The CDR3 here is CASNGEANTGELFF. For the CDR3, the DNA is TGTGCCAGCAATGGTGAAGCGAACACCGGGGAGCTGTTTTTT.

V usage is TRBV7-2 and J usage is TRBJ2-1; D unresolved. Germline V gene data show CDR1 as SGHTA and CDR2 as FQGNSA. The V end was cut by 3 bases, the J end by 0 bases, with 9 bases between. The CDR3 totals 15 residues. The CDR3 coding sequence is TGTGCCAGCAGCTTCGACCAGAGCTCCTACAATGAGCAGTTCTTC. This encodes CASSFDQSSYNEQFF.

The genes are TRBV6-6 and TRBJ2-5; 9 bases agree with TRBD2. Trimming removed 6 bases from V and 5 bases from J; junction bases left unmatched: 4. CDR1 and CDR2 (germline): MNHNY, SVGAGI (reference sequence). This CDR3 has 13 residues. CDR3 nucleotide sequence: TGTGCCAGCAGCATAGCGGGAGTGGAGACCCAGTACTTC. The encoded protein is CASSIAGVETQYF.

Only a few counts were recorded for this clone. The rearrangement uses TRBV18 and TRBJ1-5; D not resolved. This CDR3 contains 14 residues. The V end was cut by 2 bases, the J end by 4 bases, with 9 bases between. From germline, CDR1 is KGHSH and CDR2 LQKENI. The CDR3 bases are TGTGCCAGCTCACCAGGAGTCATTAATCAGCCCCAGCATTTT. The encoded protein is CASSPGVINQPQHF. Looking up the rest from reference TRBV18 and TRBJ1-5 gives the full variable domain: NAGVMQNPRHLVRRRGQEARLRCSPMKGHSHVYWYRQLPEEGLKFMVYLQKENIIDESGMPKERFSAEFPKEGPSILRIQQVVRGDSAAYFCASSPGVINQPQHFGDGTRLSIL.

In nucleotides, the CDR3 is TGTGCCAGCAGCCCCAGCGGAGGAGCCTACAATGAGCAGTTCTTC. Translated, it gives CASSPSGGAYNEQFF. J is TRBJ2-1 and V is TRBV7-2, with D possibly TRBD2 on 5 matching bases. This CDR3 has 15 residues. In germline, CDR1 is SGHTA, CDR2 FQGNSA. V shed 5 bases and J shed 2 bases, with 13 bases lying between them.

This chain links TRBV9 with TRBJ1-2; tentatively, D is TRBD1 (5 bases). The CDR3 has 17 amino acids. Germline assignment: CDR1 SGDLS and CDR2 YYNGEE. V lost 3 bases and J 0 bases, leaving 18 bases between the germline ends. The DNA for the CDR3 is TGTGCCAGCAGCGGGAACGCGGGCAGGGCAGCTAACTATGGCTACACCTTC. Protein product: CASSGNAGRAANYGYTF.

J is TRBJ2-7 and V is TRBV2, with D tentatively TRBD2 (5 bases). CDR3 length: 15 amino acids. V lost 5 bases and J lost 1, with 15 bases in between. The germline V gene encodes CDR1 SNHLY and CDR2 FYNNEI. CDR3 sequence (DNA): TGTGCCAGCAGTCGCGACTTGGGAGAATCCTACGAGCAGTACTTC. It specifies CASSRDLGESYEQYF.

This clone was seen a handful of times. The V and J genes are TRBV4-3 and TRBJ1-1; unclear D gene. V was shortened by 4 bases and J by 1 base, with 7 bases between the two germline ends. The CDR3 extends over 13 amino acids. Germline V gene data show CDR1 as LGHNA and CDR2 as YSLEER. The CDR3: CASSRRGNTEAFF. The CDR3 DNA follows: TGCGCCAGCAGCCGGAGAGGGAACACTGAAGCTTTCTTT.

This clone has a handful of counts. V gene TRBV9 combines with J gene TRBJ1-2; 12 bases map to TRBD1. The V gene end was trimmed by 4 bases and the J gene end by 14 bases; junction bases not matched to a gene: 12. This CDR3 region has 14 residues. The germline gives CDR1 SGDLS, CDR2 YYNGEE. The CDR3 loop reads CASSTSPGQGAGTF. The CDR3 DNA reads TGTGCCAGCAGCACTTCGCCGGGACAGGGGGCCGGGACCTTC.

The sample holds a few counts of this clone. This chain links TRBV4-3 with TRBJ2-5; 11 nucleotides align to TRBD1. The V gene's germline CDR1 is LGHNA and CDR2 YSLEER. V was clipped by 1 base and J by 5 bases; unmatched bases: 15. CDR3 length: 19 amino acids. The DNA for the CDR3 is TGCGCCAGCAGCCAAGGCCGCGGGTCCCGGACAGGGGGCGCTGAGACCCAGTACTTC. This encodes CASSQGRGSRTGGAETQYF.

Only a few counts were recorded for this clone. V usage is TRBV7-9 and J usage is TRBJ2-2; possible D gene TRBD1, 5 bases. The CDR3 length is 15 residues. Trimming removed 4 bases from V and 0 bases from J, with 9 bases in between. The germline CDR1 and CDR2 sequences are SEHNR and FQNEAQ (reference sequence). The CDR3 protein is CASSYTGSNTGELFF. DNA of the CDR3: TGTGCCAGCAGCTACACAGGTTCGAACACCGGGGAGCTGTTTTTT.

This clone was counted ten times or more. The genes are TRBV28 and TRBJ1-2; D not resolved. Germline CDR1 is MDHEN and CDR2 is SYDVKM. This CDR3 region has 14 residues. The germline V and J ends were trimmed by 7 bases and 0 bases, with 12 bases remaining between them. CDR3 protein: CASIKDRPNYGYTF. DNA of the CDR3: TGTGCCAGCATCAAGGACCGACCTAACTATGGCTACACCTTC.

J is TRBJ1-2 and V is TRBV5-1; D is ambiguous. The CDR3 is 14 amino acids. Germline-derived CDR1 and CDR2 are SGHRS and YFSETQ. Trimming took 2 bases from V and 2 from J, leaving 10 bases between them. Here the CDR3 reads CASSLADTNYGYTF. The CDR3 nucleotides read TGCGCCAGCAGCTTAGCCGACACAAACTATGGCTACACCTTC.

This clone was detected only a few times. The V gene is TRBV5-4, the J gene TRBJ2-3, with TRBD2 matching 8 bases. The ends lost 2 bases at V and 0 bases at J; junction bases unmatched: 2. Germline V gene lookup returns CDR1 SGHNT and CDR2 YYREEE (reference sequence). The length of the CDR3 is 15 residues. The CDR3 DNA is TGTGCCAGCAGCTTCAAGCGGGGGAGCACAGATACGCAGTATTTT. Residues: CASSFKRGSTDTQYF.

The J gene is TRBJ1-5, the V gene TRBV7-9; D remains unclear. Germline loops: CDR1 SEHNR, CDR2 FQNEAQ (reference sequence). V shed 5 bases and J shed 0 bases, with 8 bases lying between them. The CDR3 length is 14 residues. The CDR3 region has the DNA TGTGCCAGCAGCCCCCAAGTTAGCAATCAGCCCCAGCATTTT. Its protein product is CASSPQVSNQPQHF.

This CDR3 is CASSQEEQGLVQFF. The DNA for the CDR3 is TGTGCCAGCAGCCAAGAAGAACAGGGGTTAGTGCAGTTCTTC. The rearrangement links TRBV4-2 to TRBJ2-1; 7 bases line up with TRBD1. Unmatched junction bases numbered 8, after V lost 0 bases and J lost 12 bases. Germline assignment: CDR1 LGHNA and CDR2 YNFKEQ. This CDR3 is 14 amino acids long.

The CDR3 DNA follows: TGTGCCAGCAGCTTAGGAATAGGGACTGAAGCTTTCTTT. It encodes CASSLGIGTEAFF. The V gene is TRBV7-2, the J gene TRBJ1-1; D call uncertain. V was shortened by 1 base and J by 5 bases, with 8 bases between the two germline ends. Germline CDR1 and CDR2: SGHTA and FQGNSA. The CDR3 runs 13 residues.

This clone has more than one count but fewer than ten. This rearrangement joins TRBV2 to TRBJ2-7, with TRBD1 as a possible D gene (5 bases). The CDR3 contains 13 residues. Trimming cost V 6 bases and J 0 bases, with 9 bases left between them. Germline assignment: CDR1 SNHLY and CDR2 FYNNEI. CDR3 residues: CASRKGSSYEQYF. The CDR3 DNA is TGTGCCAGCAGGAAGGGGTCCTCCTACGAGCAGTACTTC.

The chain links TRBV7-9 to TRBJ2-5; D gene uncertain. This CDR3 has 12 residues. Germline V gives CDR1 SEHNR, CDR2 FQNEAQ (reference sequence). Trimming shortened V by 0 bases and J by 5 bases, and 4 bases separated the two germline ends. CDR3 region: CASSLAGETQYF. The CDR3 DNA reads TGTGCCAGCAGCTTAGCTGGGGAGACCCAGTACTTC.

This clone has only a few counts. This chain links TRBV4-3 with TRBJ2-5; 11 nucleotides align to TRBD2. CDR1 and CDR2 from the germline V gene are LGHNA and YSLEER. Germline trimming cut 0 bases from V and 5 bases from J; bases unmatched to any gene: 5. The CDR3 extends over 16 amino acids. CDR3 in DNA: TGCGCCAGCAGCCAAGATCTCGGGACTAGCGGTGAGACCCAGTACTTC. Its translation is CASSQDLGTSGETQYF.

The rearrangement joins TRBV5-4 to TRBJ2-7; 8 positions agree with TRBD1. Germline CDR1 SGHNT, CDR2 YYREEE (reference sequence). CDR3 length equals 15 residues. The trim removed 3 bases at V and 1 base at J, leaving 6 bases unmatched. The CDR3 reads CASSSMDRASYEQYF. CDR3 in DNA: TGTGCCAGCAGCTCGATGGACAGGGCTTCCTACGAGCAGTACTTC.

The chain couples TRBV21-1 to TRBJ2-1; TRBD2, the D gene given by the table, was not confirmed from the DNA. TRBV21-1 is annotated as a pseudogene. There are 14 residues in the CDR3. The CDR3 is CADRDYLSYNEQFF. In DNA form, the CDR3 reads TGTGCAGACCGGGACTACCTCTCCTACAATGAGCAGTTCTTC.

The CDR3 sequence is CASSEGSYGYTF. DNA of the CDR3: TGTGCCAGCAGTGAAGGATCCTATGGCTACACCTTC. The V call is TRBV6-5, the J call TRBJ1-2; D not resolved. CDR3 size: 12 residues. The ends were cut back, 5 bases at V and 4 bases at J, with 8 bases in the middle. Germline CDR1 reads MNHEY; CDR2 reads SVGAGI.